This T cell receptor (beta chain) stems from a study of T cell responses to AZD1222 COVID-19 vaccine (dated by TCRdb to the early 2020s). For the study in its entirety: TCR sequencing covered approximately 230 trial participants: 207 given two doses of AZD1222 and 26 given two doses of MenACWY control vaccine. Enrollment into the trials was organized by age into subgroups of 18-55, 56-69 and 70-plus years, and those subgroups contained roughly 150, 30 and 60 TCR-sequenced participants, respectively.

What the study reported, not specific to this receptor: No day 14 peak-response samples were available, so repertoires were characterized only after the peak T cell response. Conclusions about previously exposed vaccinees are limited because only a handful of AZD1222 recipients were SARS-CoV-2 seropositive at baseline. The whole spike protein was spanned by vaccine-associated CD4 TCRs, and dominant responses were seen in regions 160-218 and 743-854. In the small 56-69-year group, the increase in depth fell short of significance, most likely because of low power. Participants were mostly white British, with more females than males. The authors suggested clonal diversity may have been underestimated. Epitopes outside the regions mutated in the B.1.351 and B.1.1.7 variants were reportedly recognized by nearly half of the unique spike-specific TCRs. After two AZD1222 doses, spike-specific TCR breadth and depth were significantly higher than at day 0 and than in MenACWY recipients.

On this clone: What this receptor recognizes is not known. It has no much larger one-base neighbor in the sample; base qualities were not kept.

The CDR3 regions of human TCRbeta chains were analyzed by immunosequencing. Per the source publication's procedure: TCRs in the repertoires were compared against a reference library of SARS-CoV-2-specific TCRs that had been generated with the MIRA antigen-specificity platform. Breadth was defined as the fraction of unique TCRs that were SARS-CoV-2-associated. Depth was defined as the fraction of total T cells that were SARS-CoV-2-associated. Using the MIRA data, each spike-specific TCR was assigned both to the spike region to which the TCR was reactive and to a CD4 or CD8 class. Log10-transformed breadth and depth values were compared by one-way ANOVA with Sidak's multiple comparisons tests. TCRdb's version of the immuneACCESS table is confined to in-frame rearrangements and falls short of the full clone set. An unresolved V gene accounts for under half of the shortfall where checked; the remainder is of unknown origin. That table supplies the V and J calls and clone size; D and trimming were determined from the DNA. The sample includes approximately 80,000 clones, with 70% to 90% observed a single time. The top ten constitute roughly 3.6% of the sample.

The meaning of the sample's time point label: about 28 days (+/-7) after the second vaccine dose. Because spike-specific TCR depth and breadth did not differ between the two schedules, AZD1222 recipients who got a second dose at roughly 4 weeks were pooled with those who got a second dose at roughly 12 weeks. Samples from vaccinated people were obtained from the UK trials COV001 and COV002, which included a single-blind randomized controlled phase 2/3 trial of AZD1222 (ChAdOx1 nCoV-19) in healthy adults. Trial participant PBMC samples were collected at day 0 and day 28 after the second dose for TCRbeta chain sequencing. The material sequenced was peripheral blood, taken 28 days after the second AZD1222 dose. The TCR comes from an adult who received the AZD1222 COVID-19 vaccine.

The nucleotide sequence reads as follows: TGCGCCAGCAGCCAAGCTCGACAGGGGTCCAATTCACCCCTCCACTTT. Its product reads: CASSQARQGSNSPLHF. The chain couples TRBV4-1 to TRBJ1-6; a stretch of 8 junction bases matches TRBD1. The germline V gene sets CDR1 to MGHRA and CDR2 to YSYEKL. Inclusive of the bounding cysteine and phenylalanine, the CDR3 is 16 residues long. Here the CDR3 DNA is all that survives: 48 bases in frame from base 1. From V the trimming removes 1 base and from J it removes 7 bases, while the gene matches leave 6 bases of the junction unaccounted for.